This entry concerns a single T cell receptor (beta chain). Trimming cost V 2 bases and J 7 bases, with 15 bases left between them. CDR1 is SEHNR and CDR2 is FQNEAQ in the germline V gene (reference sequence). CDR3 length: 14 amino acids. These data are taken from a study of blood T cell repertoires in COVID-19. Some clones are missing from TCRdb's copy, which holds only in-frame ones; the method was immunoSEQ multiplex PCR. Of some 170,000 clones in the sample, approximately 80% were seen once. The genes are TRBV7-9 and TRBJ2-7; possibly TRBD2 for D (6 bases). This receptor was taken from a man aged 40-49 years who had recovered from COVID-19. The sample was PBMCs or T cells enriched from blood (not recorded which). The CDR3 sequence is CASSLNAGPGEQYF. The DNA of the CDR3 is TGTGCCAGCAGCTTAAACGCGGGGCCGGGGGAGCAGTACTTC.